This T cell receptor beta chain was recovered during a study of CD8 T cells in ankylosing spondylitis. The length of the CDR3 is 13 residues. The ends were cut back, 5 bases at V and 3 bases at J, with 8 bases in the middle. Each CDR3 protein gets one entry after TCRdb re-called the 5' RACE reads with MiXCR. The data show under 250,000 distinct CDR3 sequences, about 10% seen once. The sample holds many counts of this clonotype. This sequence originates from a male donor with ankylosing spondylitis or in good health (not recorded which). This sequence joins TRBV12-3 or TRBV12-4 and TRBJ2-1; D possibly corresponds to TRBD2 (5 bases). The sample taken for sequencing was blood, either unsorted or a sorted T cell fraction (not recorded which). In DNA, the CDR3 is TGTGCCAGCAGTCTCGACTACTACAATGAGCAGTTCTTC. It encodes CASSLDYYNEQFF.